This T cell receptor beta chain was identified during a study of blood T cell repertoires in COVID-19. About the research overall: The United States, Italy and Spain supplied acute and convalescent COVID-19 samples.

V shed 8 bases and J shed 2 bases, with 19 bases lying between them. This CDR3 has 15 residues. In germline, CDR1 is WNHNN, CDR2 SYGVQD (reference sequence). This study enrolled people aged roughly 18 to 89 from about two dozen US geographic areas. Which cohort a participant joined came from the clinical history participants gave. Recovered status applied to Cohort 3 donors who had two consecutive negative PCRs. It also applied to those with clearance or with symptom resolution. Some clones are missing from TCRdb's copy, which holds only in-frame ones; the method was immunoSEQ multiplex PCR. The sample has about 140,000 clones, 75% to 80% seen once.

The sample consisted of PBMCs or T cells enriched from blood (not recorded which). The source of this sequence is a woman in her forties or fifties who had recovered from COVID-19. The V and J genes are TRBV10-1 and TRBJ2-7; D perhaps matches TRBD2 (7 bases). CDR3 sequence (DNA): TGCGCCAGCCCCGAGGGAGGGGGGCGGACCTACGAGCAGTACTTC. This encodes CASPEGGGRTYEQYF.